Listed below are T cell receptor beta chains from one sample, sequenced in a study of blood T cells in healthy people across ages. TCRdb reprocessed the 5' RACE reads via MiXCR and lists one record per CDR3 protein. The sample holds about 750,000 distinct CDR3 sequences, 50% to 65% seen once. Sequencing was carried out using blood. The receptors derive from an older man in good health. Each CDR3 is given with its conserved first and last residue. The D gene is left open where the match is weak. Some rows mark clone size as missing; the rest say once, few, many or name a class of expanded clone.

cdr3_aa: CASSLLTDPDGHRYAYF
cdr3_nt: TGTGCCAGCAGCTTACTTACGGACCCGGACGGACACAGATACGCGTATTTT
clone_size: .
j_call: TRBJ2-3
d_call: .
v_call: TRBV7-9

cdr3_aa: CASRILNGYTF
cdr3_nt: TGTGCCAGCAGAATTCTTAACGGCTACACCTTC
clone_size: .
j_call: TRBJ1-2
d_call: .
v_call: TRBV7-2

cdr3_aa: CASSFSGRPEQFF
cdr3_nt: TGTGCCAGCAGCTTTAGCGGGAGGCCGGAGCAGTTCTTC
clone_size: .
j_call: TRBJ2-1
d_call: TRBD2
v_call: TRBV12-3/TRBV12-4

cdr3_aa: CSARELRGAHYEQYF
cdr3_nt: TGCAGTGCTCGAGAATTACGGGGGGCCCACTACGAGCAGTACTTC
clone_size: .
j_call: TRBJ2-7
d_call: .
v_call: TRBV20-1

cdr3_aa: CASSEGDRGADTQYF
cdr3_nt: TGTGCCAGCAGTGAAGGTGACAGGGGTGCAGATACGCAGTATTTT
clone_size: few
j_call: TRBJ2-3
d_call: TRBD1
v_call: TRBV6-1

cdr3_aa: CASSGLSNSYNEQFF
cdr3_nt: TGTGCCAGCAGTGGACTATCCAACTCCTACAATGAGCAGTTCTTC
clone_size: once
j_call: TRBJ2-1
d_call: .
v_call: TRBV2

cdr3_aa: CASSGLEGLGNYEQYF
cdr3_nt: TGTGCCAGCAGCGGCTTGGAAGGACTAGGGAACTACGAGCAGTACTTC
clone_size: few
j_call: TRBJ2-7
d_call: TRBD2
v_call: TRBV7-9

cdr3_aa: CASRPGQGNNEQFF
cdr3_nt: TGTGCCAGCAGACCAGGACAGGGCAACAATGAGCAGTTCTTC
clone_size: few
j_call: TRBJ2-1
d_call: TRBD1
v_call: TRBV7-2

cdr3_aa: CASREDTLNTEAFF
cdr3_nt: TGTGCCAGCAGGGAGGACACCTTGAACACTGAAGCTTTCTTT
clone_size: .
j_call: TRBJ1-1
d_call: .
v_call: TRBV2

cdr3_aa: CASSPTSGRAYEQYF
cdr3_nt: TGTGCCAGCTCACCAACTAGCGGGAGGGCCTACGAGCAGTACTTC
clone_size: many
j_call: TRBJ2-7
d_call: TRBD2
v_call: TRBV18

cdr3_aa: CASSQVKGYEQFF
cdr3_nt: TGTGCCAGCAGCCAAGTAAAAGGCTATGAGCAGTTCTTC
clone_size: few
j_call: TRBJ2-1
d_call: .
v_call: TRBV14

cdr3_aa: CASSYSLVNEQFF
cdr3_nt: TGTGCCAGCAGTTATAGTCTGGTGAATGAGCAGTTCTTC
clone_size: .
j_call: TRBJ2-1
d_call: .
v_call: TRBV6-6

cdr3_aa: CSGAPQGYGYTF
cdr3_nt: TGCAGTGGGGCCCCCCAGGGGTATGGCTACACCTTC
clone_size: .
j_call: TRBJ1-2
d_call: .
v_call: TRBV20-1

cdr3_aa: CASSLPGGSPNEQYF
cdr3_nt: TGTGCCAGCAGCCTTCCGGGTGGGAGTCCAAACGAGCAGTACTTC
clone_size: .
j_call: TRBJ2-7
d_call: .
v_call: TRBV14

cdr3_aa: CASSTQRGGSYNEQYF
cdr3_nt: TGTGCCAGCAGCACTCAGCGGGGTGGCTCCTACAATGAGCAGTACTTC
clone_size: .
j_call: TRBJ2-7
d_call: TRBD2
v_call: TRBV7-2

cdr3_aa: CSVRTGTYEQYF
cdr3_nt: TGCAGCGTAAGGACAGGGACCTACGAGCAGTACTTC
clone_size: .
j_call: TRBJ2-7
d_call: TRBD1
v_call: TRBV29-1

cdr3_aa: CASSPLGLNEQFF
cdr3_nt: TGTGCCAGCAGCCCCCTGGGCCTCAATGAGCAGTTCTTC
clone_size: .
j_call: TRBJ2-1
d_call: .
v_call: TRBV7-8

cdr3_aa: CATRDGSTDTQYF
cdr3_nt: TGTGCCACCAGAGATGGTAGCACAGATACGCAGTATTTT
clone_size: few
j_call: TRBJ2-3
d_call: .
v_call: TRBV7-3

cdr3_aa: CASSLAPSGSGGIQYF
cdr3_nt: TGTGCCAGCAGCTTAGCTCCTAGCGGGAGTGGGGGCATTCAGTACTTC
clone_size: .
j_call: TRBJ2-4
d_call: TRBD2
v_call: TRBV7-2

cdr3_aa: CASSPRGSSETQYF
cdr3_nt: TGTGCCAGCAGCCCACGCGGGAGTTCGGAGACCCAGTACTTC
clone_size: .
j_call: TRBJ2-5
d_call: TRBD2
v_call: TRBV7-2

cdr3_aa: CASTPVVGAAEAFF
cdr3_nt: TGTGCCAGCACCCCCGTGGTGGGGGCTGCTGAAGCTTTCTTT
clone_size: few
j_call: TRBJ1-1
d_call: .
v_call: TRBV7-2

cdr3_aa: CSVAVTEAFF
cdr3_nt: TGCAGCGTTGCTGTCACTGAAGCTTTCTTT
clone_size: once
j_call: TRBJ1-1
d_call: .
v_call: TRBV29-1

cdr3_aa: CASSLARAPWAFF
cdr3_nt: TGTGCCAGCAGCTTAGCGCGGGCCCCATGGGCTTTCTTT
clone_size: .
j_call: TRBJ1-1
d_call: .
v_call: TRBV7-8

cdr3_aa: CASSQAPGQGTRYAYF
cdr3_nt: TGTGCCAGCAGCCAGGCACCGGGACAGGGAACAAGATACGCGTATTTT
clone_size: .
j_call: TRBJ2-3
d_call: TRBD1
v_call: TRBV6-5

cdr3_aa: CASSPRQGQYF
cdr3_nt: TGTGCCAGCTCACCGCGACAGGGGCAGTACTTC
clone_size: .
j_call: TRBJ2-5
d_call: TRBD1
v_call: TRBV18

cdr3_aa: CASGLVPVTSGSGAETQYF
cdr3_nt: TGTGCTAGTGGTTTGGTACCAGTGACTAGCGGGAGCGGCGCGGAGACCCAGTACTTC
clone_size: .
j_call: TRBJ2-5
d_call: TRBD2
v_call: TRBV12-5